This T cell receptor beta chain appears in the sequencing data of a study of blood T cell repertoires in COVID-19. TCRdb's table, derived via immunoSEQ multiplex PCR, lists solely in-frame clones and lacks some. The data show roughly 260,000 clones, about 91% seen once. The ends were cut back, 3 bases at V and 1 base at J, with 9 bases in the middle. The CDR3 covers 14 residues. Germline values: CDR1 SGHAT, CDR2 FQNNGV. Concerning this clone itself: In the same sample, other DNA sequences code for this CDR3.

This rearrangement joins TRBV11-2 to TRBJ1-1; D is possibly TRBD1 (5 bases). Sequenced input: peripheral blood. The source is a person aged 18 to 30 with COVID-19, enrolled during active disease. The CDR3 DNA is TGTGCCAGCAGCTTCGGCCAGGGGAACACTGAAGCTTTCTTT. Residues: CASSFGQGNTEAFF.